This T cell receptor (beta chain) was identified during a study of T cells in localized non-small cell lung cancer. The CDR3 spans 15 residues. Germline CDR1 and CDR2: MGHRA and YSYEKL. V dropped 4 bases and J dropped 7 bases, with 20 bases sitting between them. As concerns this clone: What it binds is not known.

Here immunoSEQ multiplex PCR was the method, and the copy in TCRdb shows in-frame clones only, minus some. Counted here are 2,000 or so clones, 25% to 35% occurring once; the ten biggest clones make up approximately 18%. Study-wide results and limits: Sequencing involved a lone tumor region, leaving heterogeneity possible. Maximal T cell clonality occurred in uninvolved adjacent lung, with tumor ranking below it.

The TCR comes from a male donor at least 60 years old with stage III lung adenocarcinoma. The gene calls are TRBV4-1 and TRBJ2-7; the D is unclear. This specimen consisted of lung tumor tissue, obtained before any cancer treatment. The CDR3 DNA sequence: TGCGCCAGCAGCCCTCGAGTGAAAGCTTACGGTGAGCAGTACTTC. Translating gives CASSPRVKAYGEQYF.